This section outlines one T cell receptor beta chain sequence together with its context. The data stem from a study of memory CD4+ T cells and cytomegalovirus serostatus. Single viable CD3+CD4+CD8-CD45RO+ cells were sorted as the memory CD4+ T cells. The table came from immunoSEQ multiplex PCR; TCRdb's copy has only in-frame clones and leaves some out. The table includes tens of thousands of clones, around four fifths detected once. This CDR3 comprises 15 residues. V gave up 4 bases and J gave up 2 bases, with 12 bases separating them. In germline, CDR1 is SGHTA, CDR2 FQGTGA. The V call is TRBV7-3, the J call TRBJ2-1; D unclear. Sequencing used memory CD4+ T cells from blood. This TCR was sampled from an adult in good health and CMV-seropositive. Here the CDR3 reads CASSSISGPYNEQFF. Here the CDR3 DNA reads TGTGCCAGCAGCTCGATTTCGGGTCCCTACAATGAGCAGTTCTTC.